This passage covers 26 T cell receptor beta chains from one sample sequenced in a study of blood T cells in healthy people across ages. A sample-barcoded 5' primer and a J-beta primer mix were used in a second PCR of about 7 to 11 cycles. MiXCR was run by TCRdb on the 5' RACE reads, yielding one entry per CDR3 protein. The data contain around 1,100,000 distinct CDR3 sequences, under 40% of them singletons. The sequencing input was blood. The receptors shown here come from a man younger than 30 in good health.

The chain has TRBV7-9 and TRBJ2-1, with D possibly TRBD2 on 5 matching bases. The CDR3 sequence is 12 residues long. Germline-derived CDR1 and CDR2 are SEHNR and FQNEAQ (reference sequence). Between the trimmed V and J ends, which lost 8 bases and 9 bases, there was a span of 14 bases. The CDR3 DNA reads TGTGCCAGCTCCATTCGAGGGTTTGAGCAGTTCTTC. Its translation: CASSIRGFEQFF.

This rearrangement joins TRBV4-2 to TRBJ2-3; 13 bases align to TRBD2. In germline, CDR1 is LGHNA, CDR2 YNFKEQ. V shed 4 bases and J 2 bases; nucleotides not matched to a gene: 9. The CDR3 is 18 amino acids. CDR3 loop: CASSPKGTSGALTDTQYF. The CDR3 DNA reads as TGTGCCAGCAGCCCGAAAGGGACTAGCGGGGCCCTCACAGATACGCAGTATTTT.

The sample holds many counts of this clonotype. The CDR3 region has the DNA TGTGCCAGCAGCTTAGGACTTGAGGCACAGTCCTCCTACGAGCAGTACTTC. This codes for CASSLGLEAQSSYEQYF. The chain has TRBV7-9 and TRBJ2-7; D gene unclear. Germline assignment: CDR1 SEHNR and CDR2 FQNEAQ (reference sequence). CDR3 length equals 17 residues. V dropped 1 base and J dropped 0 bases, with 16 bases sitting between them.

The CDR3, as DNA: TGTGCCAGCAGTGAAGCAATAATAGGGGGCGAGAATCAGCCCCAGCATTTT. Its protein product is CASSEAIIGGENQPQHF. The gene calls are TRBV6-1 and TRBJ1-5, with 7 bases that match TRBD1. J was trimmed by 4 bases and V by 0 bases; bases with no gene match: 9. CDR3 length equals 17 residues. Germline V gene data show CDR1 as MNHNS and CDR2 as SASEGT.

The chain carries TRBV4-2 and TRBJ1-2; 7 nucleotides align to TRBD1. CDR3 length: 17 amino acids. Germline V lookup: CDR1 LGHNA, CDR2 YNFKEQ. V gave up 1 base and J gave up 5 bases; unmatched junction bases: 13. CDR3 coding DNA: TGTGCCAGCAGCCAAGCAGGGGGGACAGAGGGACCTTATGGCTACACCTTC. Amino acids: CASSQAGGTEGPYGYTF.

This clonotype was recorded a few times. This chain links TRBV3-1 with TRBJ1-5; a weak D match, TRBD1 (5 bases). CDR1 and CDR2 from the germline V gene are LGHDT and YNNKEL (reference sequence). The length of the CDR3 is 15 residues. Trimming pared 0 bases from V and 5 bases from J, leaving 11 bases between. The DNA for the CDR3 is TGTGCCAGCAGCCAAGATATCGGGGGGTATCAGCCCCAGCATTTT. Its protein product is CASSQDIGGYQPQHF.

A few counts support this clonotype. V is TRBV5-1 and J is TRBJ2-1, with unresolved D. In germline, CDR1 is SGHRS, CDR2 YFSETQ. The V and J ends lost 2 bases and 6 bases respectively, with 12 bases between them. This CDR3 spans 14 amino acids. The DNA for the CDR3 is TGCGCCAGCAGCTTACATCAACGGGTCAATGAGCAGTTCTTC. The encoded protein is CASSLHQRVNEQFF.

The chain uses TRBV4-2 and TRBJ2-6; no reliable D call. V was trimmed by 0 bases and J by 0 bases, leaving 12 bases between them. The CDR3 covers 18 residues. Germline CDR1 is LGHNA and CDR2 is YNFKEQ. The CDR3 coding sequence is TGTGCCAGCAGCCAAGAGTTATTGTTTCACTCTGGGGCCAACGTCCTGACTTTC. This sequence encodes CASSQELLFHSGANVLTF.

This clonotype was picked up a small number of times. CDR3 nucleotides: TGTGCCAGCAGTTTTCCAGCTGGAACTAATGAAAAACTGTTTTTT. This codes for CASSFPAGTNEKLFF. The chain recombines TRBV28 with TRBJ1-4, with D hard to call. CDR1 is MDHEN and CDR2 is SYDVKM in the germline V gene. The V and J ends lost 3 bases and 1 base respectively, with 9 bases between them. The CDR3 is 15 residues long.

This clonotype was observed a few times. The rearrangement links TRBV20-1 to TRBJ1-1, with D maybe TRBD1 (5 bases). Per the germline V gene, CDR1 is DFQATT and CDR2 is SNEGSKA (reference sequence). V lost 5 bases, J lost 1 base, and 8 bases lay in between. This CDR3 is built from 12 residues. The CDR3 nucleotides read TGCAGTGCTCATCAGGGGAACACTGAAGCTTTCTTT. As protein: CSAHQGNTEAFF.

The sample holds many counts of this clonotype. Its ends do not fully match the called genes, so a read error is possible. The V gene is TRBV5-1, the J gene TRBJ2-1; D uncertain. The CDR3 covers 12 residues. From germline, CDR1 is SGHRS and CDR2 YFSETQ. The CDR3 nucleotides are TGCGCCAGCAGCTACTCCGACAATGAGCAGTTCTTC. It codes for CASSYSDNEQFF.

V usage is TRBV6-6 and J usage is TRBJ1-1; D remains unclear. The V gene's germline CDR1 is MNHNY and CDR2 SVGAGI (reference sequence). The germline V and J ends were trimmed by 6 bases and 3 bases, with 8 bases remaining between them. CDR3 size: 12 residues. CDR3 region: CASRATDTEAFF. The CDR3 nucleotides read TGTGCCAGCAGGGCTACCGACACTGAAGCTTTCTTT.

This clonotype was counted between two and nine times. At one boundary the junction diverges from the germline segment, which might be a read error. The V and J genes are TRBV10-3 and TRBJ1-1, with D uncertain. The CDR3 extends over 15 amino acids. Per the germline V gene, CDR1 is ENHRY and CDR2 is SYGVKD. The CDR3 here is CAISEFREVNTEAFF. The CDR3 nucleotides read TGTGCCATCAGTGAGTTTAGGGAGGTAAACACTGAGGCTTTCTTT.

The chain recombines TRBV20-1 with TRBJ1-5; 7 bases align to TRBD1. Germline V gene lookup returns CDR1 DFQATT and CDR2 SNEGSKA (reference sequence). V lost 5 bases, J lost 9 bases, and 10 bases stayed unmatched. The CDR3 is made up of 13 amino acids. The CDR3: CSAPTGSVGPQHF. The CDR3 nucleotides are TGCAGTGCTCCGACAGGGAGTGTGGGGCCCCAGCATTTT.

A few counts support this clonotype. The chain is built from TRBV29-1 and TRBJ1-1; TRBD1 agrees at 10 bases. CDR1 and CDR2 from the germline V gene are SQVTM and ANQGSEA. The CDR3 is 12 residues long. With 6 bases clipped from V and 4 bases from J, the junction kept 2 bases outside the gene matches. DNA for the CDR3: TGCAGCGTGGACAGGGGGAGCACTGAAGCTTTCTTT. The encoded protein is CSVDRGSTEAFF.

This clonotype showed up just a few times. The DNA for the CDR3 is TGTGCCAGCAGCCGAGGGACTAGCGGTTCCTACGAGCAGTACTTC. As protein: CASSRGTSGSYEQYF. J is TRBJ2-7 and V is TRBV6-2 or TRBV6-3; 11 nucleotides match TRBD2. CDR1 MNHEY and CDR2 SVGEGT come from the germline V gene. The length of the CDR3 is 15 residues. The V and J ends lost 6 bases and 1 base, in that order; junction bases with no gene match: 5.

This clonotype appeared many times. This rearrangement joins TRBV7-9 to TRBJ2-7; D remains ambiguous. Per germline, CDR1 SEHNR and CDR2 FQNEAQ (reference sequence). The ends were cut back, 5 bases at V and 5 bases at J, with 10 bases in the middle. The CDR3 is 12 residues long. CDR3 protein: CASSPPRDEQYF. The CDR3 bases are TGTGCCAGCAGCCCACCTCGGGACGAGCAGTACTTC.

The rearrangement links TRBV28 to TRBJ1-1, with D possibly being TRBD1 (5 bases). Trimming shortened V by 6 bases and J by 3 bases, and 11 bases separated the two germline ends. This CDR3 is 13 amino acids long. The germline gives CDR1 MDHEN, CDR2 SYDVKM. The CDR3 coding sequence is TGTGCCAGCAGGGTGCAGGGAGACACTGAAGCTTTCTTT. Its translation is CASRVQGDTEAFF.

The table lists this clonotype with a few counts. This chain links TRBV9 with TRBJ1-1, with D possibly being TRBD1 (5 bases). The CDR3 sequence is 13 residues long. Germline V gene data show CDR1 as SGDLS and CDR2 as YYNGEE. The ends were cut back, 7 bases at V and 4 bases at J, with 14 bases in the middle. The CDR3 region has the DNA TGTGCCAGCGGGCTCGCGGGGGGCACTGAAGCTTTCTTT. Protein sequence: CASGLAGGTEAFF.

In DNA form, the CDR3 reads TGTGCCAGCAGCGACCGGGACCGGGATAATGAAAAACTGTTTTTT. The encoded protein is CASSDRDRDNEKLFF. This chain connects TRBV7-9 to TRBJ1-4; tentatively, D is TRBD1 (5 bases). The ends were cut back, 5 bases at V and 4 bases at J, with 14 bases in the middle. CDR1 SEHNR and CDR2 FQNEAQ come from the germline V gene (reference sequence). This CDR3 comprises 15 residues.

The chain's CDR3 is CASSTTGGHSNQPQHF. In DNA form, the CDR3 reads TGTGCCAGCAGTACTACAGGGGGGCATAGCAATCAGCCCCAGCATTTT. This chain joins TRBV6-6 and TRBJ1-5, with 8 bases aligning to TRBD1. CDR1 MNHNY and CDR2 SVGAGI come from the germline V gene (reference sequence). Trimming at V came to 5 bases and at J to 0 bases, leaving 6 bases not matched to a gene. The CDR3 is 16 amino acids.

DNA of the CDR3: TGTGCCAGCAGCCAAGATGGGACTAGCGGGGACTACAATGAGCAGTACTTC. Amino acids: CASSQDGTSGDYNEQYF. This rearrangement joins TRBV3-1 to TRBJ2-7, with TRBD2 identical over 13 bases. The V gene's germline CDR1 is LGHDT and CDR2 YNNKEL (reference sequence). CDR3 size: 17 residues. The J segment lost 7 bases and the V segment lost 0 bases, leaving 9 bases of the junction unmatched.

This clonotype showed up just a few times. The chain links TRBV5-1 to TRBJ2-3; D is unresolved. The CDR3 sequence is 14 residues long. The germline V gene has CDR1 SGHRS and CDR2 YFSETQ. V was trimmed by 0 bases and J by 4 bases, leaving 9 bases between them. In DNA form, the CDR3 reads TGCGCCAGCAGCTTGGGGGTATTGCCAGATACGCAGTATTTT. Protein sequence: CASSLGVLPDTQYF.

This clonotype was counted only a few times. The chain joins TRBV29-1 to TRBJ1-1; D possibly corresponds to TRBD1 (5 bases). Per germline, CDR1 SQVTM and CDR2 ANQGSEA. This CDR3 region has 10 residues. The V end lost 6 bases, the J end lost 4 bases, and 6 bases lay between the germline ends. In nucleotides, the CDR3 is TGCAGCGTAGGGGTCACTGAAGCTTTCTTT. As protein: CSVGVTEAFF.

This clonotype was recorded at least ten times. The CDR3 spells CASSQDLLAETQYF. CDR3 DNA sequence: TGTGCCAGCAGCCAAGATTTGCTAGCGGAGACCCAGTACTTC. The chain joins TRBV4-2 to TRBJ2-5; TRBD2 might be the D (6 bases). Trimming removed 0 bases at V and 5 bases at J, with 10 bases between. The CDR3 is 14 residues long. From germline, CDR1 is LGHNA and CDR2 YNFKEQ.

V is TRBV5-6 and J is TRBJ2-1; no reliable D call. Trimming shortened V by 7 bases and J by 3 bases, and 14 bases separated the two germline ends. This CDR3 comprises 14 residues. Germline CDR1 reads SGHDT; CDR2 reads YYEEEE. The CDR3: CASHGEDGYNEQFF. In DNA form, the CDR3 reads TGTGCCAGCCATGGGGAAGACGGCTACAATGAGCAGTTCTTC.